This T cell receptor (beta chain) was sequenced in a study of PD-L1 blockade in urothelial cancer. Across the whole study: Male sex and bladder-origin urothelial cancer characterized about 85% of the roughly 30 patients. T cell content in blood samples showed a median of around 140,000.

Profiling relied on immunoSEQ multiplex PCR, and the TCRdb table lists in-frame clones only, not all of them. The sample includes almost 90,000 clones, 84% seen only once; the top ten take roughly 2%. Time point here: pretreatment peripheral blood. Germline loops: CDR1 LNHDA, CDR2 SQIVND (reference sequence). Trimming removed 3 bases at V and 0 bases at J, with 5 bases between. The CDR3 totals 13 residues. The sequencing used PBMCs, collected around atezolizumab (anti-PD-L1) treatment. This receptor was identified in a man between 60 and 70 years old with urothelial cancer. V gene TRBV19 combines with J gene TRBJ1-1; D is unclear. Here the CDR3 DNA reads TGTGCCAGTAGTATCGTCCTGAACACTGAAGCTTTCTTT. Translating gives CASSIVLNTEAFF.